Presented here are 10 T cell receptor beta chains from one specimen sequenced in a study of blood T cell repertoires in COVID-19. The data were produced by immunoSEQ multiplex PCR, yet TCRdb's version contains in-frame clones alone and is incomplete. Of tens of thousands of clones listed, roughly nine tenths are singletons. The sequencing input was peripheral blood. The receptor source for this set is a man between 60 and 75 years old with acute or convalescent COVID-19.

The chain carries TRBV7-9 and TRBJ1-4, with TRBD1 identical over 9 bases. The CDR3 runs 17 residues. Per the germline V gene, CDR1 is SEHNR and CDR2 is FQNEAQ (reference sequence). J lost 3 bases, V lost 5 bases, and 10 bases had no gene match. The CDR3 nucleotides read TGTGCCAGCAGCCAAACAGGGGGCGGCTCACCTAATGAAAAACTGTTTTTT. Translated, it gives CASSQTGGGSPNEKLFF.

CDR3 DNA sequence: TGTGCCAGCAGTCTGACCGGGACAGGGGCCTACGAGCAGTACTTC. This encodes CASSLTGTGAYEQYF. The V call is TRBV3-1 (or the pseudogene TRBV3-2), the J call TRBJ2-7; the match to TRBD1 covers 10 bases. This CDR3 region has 15 residues. Trimming removed 6 bases from V and 2 bases from J; junction bases left unmatched: 7. CDR1 is LGHDT and CDR2 is YNNKEL in the germline V gene (reference sequence).

The V gene is TRBV24-1, the J gene TRBJ1-5, with D possibly matching TRBD1 (6 bases). Germline V CDR1 and CDR2: KGHDR, SFDVKD. This CDR3 has 14 residues. Trimming took off 12 bases at V and 4 bases at J, with 18 bases between the two ends. This CDR3 reads CAPQGGHMNQPQHF. CDR3 coding DNA: TGTGCCCCACAGGGAGGGCATATGAATCAGCCCCAGCATTTT.

This chain uses TRBV19 with TRBJ2-7, with unresolved D. The ends were cut back, 1 base at V and 5 bases at J, with 9 bases in the middle. This CDR3 comprises 13 residues. The germline CDR1 and CDR2 sequences are LNHDA and SQIVND (reference sequence). The CDR3: CASSIVTRDEQYF. The CDR3 DNA sequence: TGTGCCAGTAGTATAGTTACCCGGGACGAGCAGTACTTC.

The chain has TRBV5-4 and TRBJ2-2; 7 positions agree with TRBD1. CDR3 length: 13 residues. The V and J ends lost 3 bases and 8 bases, in that order; junction bases with no gene match: 4. Germline values: CDR1 SGHNT, CDR2 YYREEE (reference sequence). CDR3 nucleotide sequence: TGTGCCAGCAGCTCGACAGGGATGGGGGAGCTGTTTTTT. Residues: CASSSTGMGELFF.

A remark on this clone: At one boundary the junction diverges from the germline segment, which might be a read error. The rearrangement links TRBV15 to TRBJ1-2, with no clear D. Germline V gives CDR1 LNHNV, CDR2 YYDKDF (reference sequence). This CDR3 region has 14 residues. The CDR3 DNA is TGTACCACCAGCAGAGACGAAGGGAGTGCTGGCTACACCTTC. It encodes CTTSRDEGSAGYTF.

This chain links TRBV13 with TRBJ1-6; D possibly corresponds to TRBD1 (5 bases). The CDR3 extends over 15 amino acids. The germline V and J ends were trimmed by 5 bases and 10 bases, with 18 bases remaining between them. Germline loops: CDR1 PRHDT, CDR2 FYEKMQ (reference sequence). This CDR3 reads CASSPRGRGGSPLHF. The DNA of the CDR3 is TGTGCCAGCAGCCCCCGAGGACGGGGGGGATCACCCCTCCACTTT. Combining the CDR3 with reference TRBV13 and TRBJ1-6 gives the whole variable domain AAGVIQSPRHLIKEKRETATLKCYPIPRHDTVYWYQQGPGQDPQFLISFYEKMQSDKGSIPDRFSAQQFSDYHSELNMSSLELGDSALYFCASSPRGRGGSPLHFGNGTRLTVT.

The CDR3 DNA follows: TGCAGTGCTAGTGAGGACAGGTCACATTCACCCCTCCACTTT. It yields the protein CSASEDRSHSPLHF. The V gene is TRBV20-1, the J gene TRBJ1-6, with 7 positions matching TRBD1. Germline V CDR1 and CDR2: DFQATT, SNEGSKA (reference sequence). Losses at the gene ends were 3 bases for V and 8 bases for J; bases not matched to a gene: 7. There are 14 residues in the CDR3.

This sequence joins TRBV9 and TRBJ1-2; possible D gene TRBD1, 6 bases. This CDR3 has 12 amino acids. Per germline, CDR1 SGDLS and CDR2 YYNGEE. Trimming pared 7 bases from V and 4 bases from J, leaving 11 bases between. DNA for the CDR3: TGTGCCAGCTCCGACAGGCTCTATGGCTACACCTTC. This gives the protein CASSDRLYGYTF.

The rearrangement uses TRBV15 and TRBJ2-7, with D perhaps matching TRBD1 (5 bases). The V end lost 3 bases, the J end lost 10 bases, and 22 bases lay between the germline ends. CDR3 length: 15 amino acids. The germline V gene encodes CDR1 LNHNV and CDR2 YYDKDF (reference sequence). The CDR3 nucleotides read TGTGCCACCAGCAGTGGGGCAGGGTTGGAGTCTTCCCAGTACTTC. Its protein product is CATSSGAGLESSQYF.